This T cell receptor (beta chain) was recorded in a study of T cell changes during pregnancy in multiple sclerosis. Germline assignment: CDR1 LNHDA and CDR2 SQIVND (reference sequence). The ends were cut back, 6 bases at V and 2 bases at J, with 10 bases in the middle. The CDR3 consists of 13 residues. Here immunoSEQ multiplex PCR was the method, and the copy in TCRdb shows in-frame clones only, minus some. The table shows over 20,000 clones, with around 90% occurring only once. V usage is TRBV19 and J usage is TRBJ2-5; D may be TRBD2 (5 bases). The clonotype comes from a female donor in good health, enrolled as a control in a pregnancy study. The input for sequencing was CD8+ T cells from peripheral blood mononuclear cells, taken in the second trimester of pregnancy. CDR3 sequence reads: CASREVGQETQYF. CDR3 DNA: TGTGCCAGTAGGGAGGTAGGGCAAGAGACCCAGTACTTC.